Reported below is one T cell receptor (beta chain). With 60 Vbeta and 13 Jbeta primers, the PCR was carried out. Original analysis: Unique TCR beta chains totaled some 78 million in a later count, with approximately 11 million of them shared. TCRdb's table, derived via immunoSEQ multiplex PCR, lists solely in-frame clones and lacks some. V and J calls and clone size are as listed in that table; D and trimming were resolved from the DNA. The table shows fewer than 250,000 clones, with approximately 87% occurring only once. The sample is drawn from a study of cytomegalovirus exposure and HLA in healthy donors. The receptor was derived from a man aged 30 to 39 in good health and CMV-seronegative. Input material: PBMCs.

CDR3 nucleotide sequence: TGTGCCAGCAGCTTGGCCCGCTCCACAGATACGCAGTATTTT. Its protein product is CASSLARSTDTQYF. The chain employs TRBV11-3 and TRBJ2-3; D is unclear. Germline V gene data show CDR1 as SGHNT and CDR2 as YENEEA. Trimming removed 3 bases from V and 2 bases from J, with 9 bases in between. This CDR3 is built from 14 residues.